This TCR beta chain originates from a study of PD-1 blockade in classical Hodgkin lymphoma. Whole-study findings and limits: There was a significant rise in CD4+ TCR diversity by C4D1, with no such rise for CD8+. Diversity similar to that of newly diagnosed patients was seen at baseline in complete responders.

Details on this clone: What it recognizes is unknown.

TCRdb keeps only in-frame clones here, not all; method: immunoSEQ multiplex PCR. In the table there are roughly 4,200 clones, 66% of which are singletons. All patients relapsed after autologous stem cell transplantation, and brentuximab vedotin exposure varied. The patients, who had relapsed/refractory classical Hodgkin lymphoma, achieved best responses of complete response, partial response or progressive disease. Sequenced here: peripheral blood mononuclear cells (PBMCs), sampled before the second cycle of nivolumab. This sequence originates from a human donor with classical Hodgkin lymphoma.

CDR3 loop: CASSVGGNEQFF. The CDR3 DNA reads TGTGCCAGCAGTGTCGGGGGCAATGAGCAGTTCTTC. This chain connects TRBV2 to TRBJ2-1; a possible D gene is TRBD2 (6 bases). The V gene lost 4 bases and the J gene lost 6 bases, with 7 bases spanning the gap. In germline, CDR1 is SNHLY, CDR2 FYNNEI. The CDR3 has 12 amino acids.